One and the same sample provided the 23 T cell receptor beta chains below, sequenced in a study of vaccination and CD4 T cells after COVID-19. These receptors are not linked to any known antigen. The study sequenced cultured CD4+ T cell DNA using the Oncomine TCR Beta short-read assay. TCRdb reprocessed the PCR reads with MiXCR, giving one entry per CDR3 protein. Of around 21,000 distinct CDR3 sequences listed, 55% are singletons. Indicated treatment: approximately 10-day PBMC culture with coronavirus spike peptide pools or control peptides (ViraFEST assay). The material sequenced was CD4+ T cells from blood, cultured in vitro. These receptors all stem from a human donor who had recovered from COVID-19.

The J gene is TRBJ1-2, the V gene TRBV20-1; no clear D gene. The ends were cut back, 0 bases at V and 2 bases at J, with 19 bases in the middle. CDR1 is DFQATT, CDR2 SNEGSKA, per germline (reference sequence). The CDR3 is made up of 17 amino acids. The DNA for the CDR3 is TGCAGTGCTAGAGACACAAGGCCCCAAGGTGCAAACTATGGCTACACCTTC. This gives the protein CSARDTRPQGANYGYTF.

The V call is TRBV7-2, the J call TRBJ1-1; D is perhaps TRBD1 (6 bases). Per germline, CDR1 SGHTA and CDR2 FQGNSA. V lost 2 bases and J 11 bases, leaving 15 bases between the germline ends. This CDR3 region has 13 residues. CDR3 region: CASSLTSGGGAFF. CDR3 nucleotides: TGTGCCAGCAGCTTAACTTCGGGCGGGGGCGCTTTCTTT.

The gene calls are TRBV12-3 or TRBV12-4 and TRBJ1-2; 7 bases are a match to TRBD1. The CDR3 spans 14 residues. Losses at the gene ends were 6 bases for V and 8 bases for J; bases not matched to a gene: 12. This chain's CDR3 is CASRRSSTGHGYTF. CDR3 nucleotides: TGTGCCAGCAGGCGATCCTCGACAGGGCACGGCTACACCTTC.

The chain carries TRBV20-1 and TRBJ1-1; tentative D call: TRBD1 (6 bases). The CDR3 runs 13 residues. Germline assignment: CDR1 DFQATT and CDR2 SNEGSKA (reference sequence). As DNA, the CDR3 is TGCAGCACTAGACAGGAGCAGAACACTGAAGCTTTCTTT. Protein product: CSTRQEQNTEAFF.

This clonotype was seen more than once but under ten times. This chain joins TRBV18 and TRBJ2-1; TRBD2 matches at 9 bases. This CDR3 contains 13 residues. With 2 bases clipped from V and 10 bases from J, the junction kept 3 bases outside the gene matches. From germline, CDR1 is KGHSH and CDR2 LQKENI. CDR3 residues: CASSPAGGLEQFF. In nucleotides, the CDR3 is TGTGCCAGCTCACCAGCGGGGGGGCTGGAGCAGTTCTTC. Using reference TRBV18 and TRBJ2-1 for the parts outside the CDR3, the full variable domain is NAGVMQNPRHLVRRRGQEARLRCSPMKGHSHVYWYRQLPEEGLKFMVYLQKENIIDESGMPKERFSAEFPKEGPSILRIQQVVRGDSAAYFCASSPAGGLEQFFGPGTRLTVL.

The chain couples TRBV2 to TRBJ2-5, with 9 bases that match TRBD2. CDR3 length: 16 amino acids. Germline CDR1 and CDR2: SNHLY and FYNNEI. V dropped 8 bases and J dropped 4; count of bases not matched to a gene: 14. The CDR3 spells CASQSGGRARGETQYF. CDR3 in DNA: TGTGCCAGCCAGTCAGGCGGGAGGGCGAGGGGAGAGACCCAGTACTTC. The whole variable domain, filled in from reference TRBV2 and TRBJ2-5, reads EPEVTQTPSHQVTQMGQEVILRCVPISNHLYFYWYRQILGQKVEFLVSFYNNEISEKSEIFDDQFSVERPDGSNFTLKIRSTKLEDSAMYFCASQSGGRARGETQYFGPGTRLLVL.

This clonotype was counted between two and nine times. The gene calls are TRBV28 and TRBJ1-1; 8 bases map to TRBD1. Germline trimming cut 5 bases from V and 4 bases from J; bases unmatched to any gene: 6. Germline CDR1 is MDHEN and CDR2 is SYDVKM. CDR3 length equals 14 residues. The chain's CDR3 is CASSRGDRRTEAFF. The DNA of the CDR3 is TGTGCCAGCAGTCGCGGGGACAGGCGCACTGAAGCTTTCTTT.

The rearrangement uses TRBV30 and TRBJ2-7; perhaps TRBD1 as D (6 bases). Germline values: CDR1 GTSNPN, CDR2 SVGIG (reference sequence). V was clipped by 0 bases and J by 3 bases, with 6 bases between them. This CDR3 has 12 amino acids. CDR3 sequence reads: CAWSVQGYEQYF. The CDR3 DNA sequence: TGTGCCTGGAGTGTACAGGGCTACGAGCAGTACTTC.

In DNA form, the CDR3 reads TGTGCCATCAGCGGAGACGCTAGCGGGCCTTACTCCTACAATGAGCAGTTCTTC. It encodes CAISGDASGPYSYNEQFF. The chain has TRBV10-3 and TRBJ2-1, with 8 bases that match TRBD2. The CDR3 has 18 residues. Germline trimming cut 6 bases from V and 0 bases from J; bases unmatched to any gene: 13. Looked up from germline, CDR1 is ENHRY and CDR2 is SYGVKD.

The V and J genes are TRBV28 and TRBJ2-7, with TRBD1 as a possible D gene (6 bases). Germline values: CDR1 MDHEN, CDR2 SYDVKM. Trimming cost V 3 bases and J 5 bases, with 8 bases left between them. The CDR3 is 12 amino acids. In DNA, the CDR3 is TGTGCCAGCAGTTTGGCAGGGGACGAGCAGTACTTC. It codes for CASSLAGDEQYF.

This clonotype was counted a few times. The V call is TRBV6-1, the J call TRBJ1-1; 7 nucleotides line up with TRBD1. CDR3 size: 17 residues. J lost 9 bases, V lost 0 bases, and 16 bases had no gene match. The germline gives CDR1 MNHNS, CDR2 SASEGT. The CDR3 DNA follows: TGTGCCAGCAGTGAAGCCGGTGTCGTGGGACAGAGAATTAAAGCTTTCTTT. Translated: CASSEAGVVGQRIKAFF.

This clonotype appeared a few times. The chain has TRBV28 and TRBJ1-1; D is ambiguous. The germline V and J ends were trimmed by 7 bases and 1 base, with 7 bases remaining between them. This CDR3 is 12 amino acids long. Per the germline V gene, CDR1 is MDHEN and CDR2 is SYDVKM. The CDR3 here is CASKRGNTEAFF. The CDR3 nucleotides are TGTGCCAGCAAACGGGGGAACACTGAAGCTTTCTTT.

The V and J genes are TRBV21-1 and TRBJ2-3. TRBV21-1 is a known pseudogene. The CDR3 extends over 14 amino acids. CDR3 nucleotides: TGTGCCAGCAGCAAAGGGACTAGCACAGATACGCAGTATTTT. Translation gives CASSKGTSTDTQYF.

This rearrangement joins TRBV24-1 to TRBJ2-5; TRBD1 is a possible D gene (6 bases). Trimming took 0 bases from V and 1 from J, leaving 11 bases between them. CDR1 is KGHDR and CDR2 is SFDVKD in the germline V gene. The CDR3 loop spans 16 amino acids. In DNA, the CDR3 is TGTGCCACCAGTGATTTGGGGGACACCGCCCAAGAGACCCAGTACTTC. Translation gives CATSDLGDTAQETQYF.

This sequence joins TRBV12-3 or TRBV12-4 and TRBJ1-2; D is ambiguous. This CDR3 is built from 15 residues. V lost 4 bases to trimming and J lost 2 bases, with 14 bases between them. DNA of the CDR3: TGTGCCAGCAGTTCTAGTGATCGTCTGAACTATGGCTACACCTTC. Translation gives CASSSSDRLNYGYTF.

This chain uses TRBV7-2 with TRBJ2-5; TRBD2 aligns across 8 bases. The CDR3 is 14 residues long. Trimming removed 6 bases from V and 2 bases from J; junction bases left unmatched: 5. Germline V gene sequence: CDR1 SGHTA, CDR2 FQGNSA. CDR3 in DNA: TGTGCCAGCAGTAGCGGGATTTCACAAGAGACCCAGTACTTC. As protein: CASSSGISQETQYF.

In its sample, this clonotype was seen once. The chain uses TRBV20-1 and TRBJ1-4; maybe TRBD1 (6 bases). V was clipped by 2 bases and J by 5 bases, with 12 bases between them. In germline, CDR1 is DFQATT, CDR2 SNEGSKA (reference sequence). This CDR3 is built from 14 residues. The CDR3 bases are TGCAGTGCTAGACCTGGGACACAGAATGAAAAACTGTTTTTT. Residues: CSARPGTQNEKLFF.

The rearrangement links TRBV28 to TRBJ1-3; 8 bases align to TRBD1. The CDR3 loop spans 17 amino acids. V was clipped by 5 bases and J by 1 base; unmatched bases: 10. The V gene's germline CDR1 is MDHEN and CDR2 SYDVKM. CDR3 region: CASSPGQGEGSGNTIYF. CDR3 nucleotide sequence: TGTGCCAGCAGTCCAGGACAGGGCGAGGGGTCTGGAAACACCATATATTTT.

This clonotype was detected only a few times. This CDR3 reads CASSSRLAGGVPAQETQYF. The CDR3 DNA reads as TGTGCCAGCAGTTCACGACTAGCGGGAGGAGTTCCCGCCCAAGAGACCCAGTACTTC. The chain has TRBV6-5 and TRBJ2-5; 13 nucleotides match TRBD2. The CDR3 covers 19 residues. Germline CDR1 reads MNHEY; CDR2 reads SVGAGI. With V trimmed by 4 bases and J by 1 base, 12 bases remained unmatched.

The rearrangement uses TRBV18 and TRBJ1-4, with 7 bases identical to TRBD1. Germline trimming cut 6 bases from V and 4 bases from J; bases unmatched to any gene: 5. CDR3 length: 14 amino acids. Germline CDR1 KGHSH, CDR2 LQKENI. DNA of the CDR3: TGTGCCAGCTCCCGACAGGGTGATAATGAAAAACTGTTTTTT. Its protein product is CASSRQGDNEKLFF. Combining the CDR3 with reference TRBV18 and TRBJ1-4 gives the whole variable domain NAGVMQNPRHLVRRRGQEARLRCSPMKGHSHVYWYRQLPEEGLKFMVYLQKENIIDESGMPKERFSAEFPKEGPSILRIQQVVRGDSAAYFCASSRQGDNEKLFFGSGTQLSVL.

This chain links TRBV14 with TRBJ1-2, with D maybe TRBD1 (5 bases). This CDR3 comprises 12 residues. The germline CDR1 and CDR2 sequences are SGHDN and FVKESK. V lost 1 base and J 9 bases, leaving 9 bases between the germline ends. The CDR3 DNA follows: TGTGCCAGCAGCCAAGCTCGGACAAGCTACACCTTC. Protein: CASSQARTSYTF.

In this sample, this clonotype turned up once. The rearrangement joins TRBV28 to TRBJ1-2, with no clear D. In germline, CDR1 is MDHEN, CDR2 SYDVKM. This CDR3 comprises 16 residues. Trimming pared 3 bases from V and 1 base from J, leaving 15 bases between. CDR3 sequence reads: CASSLGRSTLNYGYTF. The CDR3 DNA sequence: TGTGCCAGCAGTTTGGGCAGGTCGACCCTTAACTATGGCTACACCTTC.

The chain employs TRBV2 and TRBJ2-4, with 7 bases identical to TRBD1. From germline, CDR1 is SNHLY and CDR2 FYNNEI. V dropped 6 bases and J dropped 13; count of bases not matched to a gene: 9. There are 12 residues in the CDR3. The CDR3, as DNA: TGTGCCAGCAGGAACCTTGACAGGGCACAGTACTTC. It yields the protein CASRNLDRAQYF.